The clone carrying this TCR beta chain was detected only a few times. Its antigen remains unidentified. This sample's treatment: roughly ten-day PBMC culture with coronavirus spike peptide pools or control peptides (ViraFEST assay). The data were obtained in a study of vaccination and CD4 T cells after COVID-19. Looking at the study overall: Each enrolled participant received a two-dose regimen of either BNT162b2 or mRNA-1273 vaccine.

CDR1 is MNHNS, CDR2 SASEGT, per germline. V lost 6 bases to trimming and J lost 7 bases; unmatched junction nucleotides: 13. This CDR3 comprises 15 residues. Oncomine TCR Beta short-read sequencing was applied to DNA from cultured CD4+ T cells. Cultured CD4+ T cells were the source of extracted genomic DNA. TCRdb analysed the PCR reads with MiXCR anew, one entry per CDR3 protein. The table records 16,000 or so distinct CDR3 sequences, about two fifths of them present only once. The sample here was CD4+ T cells from blood, cultured in vitro, taken after SARS-CoV-2 vaccination. The TCR was taken from a human donor who had recovered from COVID-19. The rearrangement joins TRBV6-1 to TRBJ1-1, with 8 bases lining up with TRBD1. CDR3 residues: CASSRIISGTGEAFF. In DNA form, the CDR3 reads TGTGCCAGCAGCCGAATCATCTCCGGGACAGGTGAAGCTTTCTTT.